This T cell receptor beta chain is drawn from a study of T cell changes during pregnancy in multiple sclerosis. The repertoire was sequenced with immunoSEQ multiplex PCR; TCRdb's copy has only in-frame clones and lacks some. This sample has about 51,000 clones, with 85% to 95% found just once. This TCR was sampled from a female donor with multiple sclerosis, enrolled in a pregnancy study. The source was peripheral blood, collected in the second trimester of pregnancy.

CDR3 loop: CASSKEGTINTEAFF. CDR3 DNA: TGTGCCAGCAGCAAAGAGGGGACAATTAACACTGAAGCTTTCTTT. This sequence joins TRBV21-1 and TRBJ1-1; the table gives TRBD1 as D, unverified against the DNA. TRBV21-1 is classified as a pseudogene. The CDR3 is 15 amino acids.